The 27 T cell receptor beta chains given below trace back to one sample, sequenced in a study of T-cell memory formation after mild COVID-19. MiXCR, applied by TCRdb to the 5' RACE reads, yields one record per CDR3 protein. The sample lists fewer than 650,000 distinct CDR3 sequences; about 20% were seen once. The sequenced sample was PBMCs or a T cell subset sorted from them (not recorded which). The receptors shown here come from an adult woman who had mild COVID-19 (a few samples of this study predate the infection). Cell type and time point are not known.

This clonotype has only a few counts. CDR3: CASSRDGHSNQPQHF. DNA for the CDR3: TGTGCCAGCAGCCGGGACGGTCATAGCAATCAGCCCCAGCATTTT. The J gene is TRBJ1-5, the V gene TRBV7-9, with a tentative D call TRBD1 (5 bases). Trimming took off 5 bases at V and 0 bases at J, with 11 bases between the two ends. This CDR3 has 15 amino acids. Germline V CDR1 and CDR2: SEHNR, FQNEAQ (reference sequence).

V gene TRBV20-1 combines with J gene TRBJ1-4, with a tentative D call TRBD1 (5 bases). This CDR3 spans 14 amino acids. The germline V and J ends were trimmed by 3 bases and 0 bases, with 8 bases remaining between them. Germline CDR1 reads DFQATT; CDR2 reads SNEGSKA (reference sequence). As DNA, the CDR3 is TGCAGTGCTAGGGGGGGTGCAACTAATGAAAAACTGTTTTTT. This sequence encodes CSARGGATNEKLFF.

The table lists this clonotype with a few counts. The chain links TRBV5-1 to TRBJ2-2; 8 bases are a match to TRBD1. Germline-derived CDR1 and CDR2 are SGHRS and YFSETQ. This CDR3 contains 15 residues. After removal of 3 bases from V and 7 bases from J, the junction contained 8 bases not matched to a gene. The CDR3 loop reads CASSSTGQGGGELFF. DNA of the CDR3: TGCGCCAGCAGCTCCACAGGACAGGGCGGCGGGGAGCTGTTTTTT.

The CDR3, as DNA: TGTGCCAGCAGCCCGGGACAGACTCCCCTCGAGCAGTACTTC. Translation gives CASSPGQTPLEQYF. V gene TRBV12-3 or TRBV12-4 combines with J gene TRBJ2-7; 7 nucleotides align to TRBD1. The CDR3 covers 14 residues. Unmatched junction bases numbered 11, after V lost 6 bases and J lost 6 bases.

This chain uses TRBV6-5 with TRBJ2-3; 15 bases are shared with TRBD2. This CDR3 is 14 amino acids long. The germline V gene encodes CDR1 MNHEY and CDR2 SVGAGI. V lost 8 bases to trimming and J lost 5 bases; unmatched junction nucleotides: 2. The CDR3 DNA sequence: TGTGCCAGCGGGACTAGCGGGGGGTTAGATACGCAGTATTTT. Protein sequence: CASGTSGGLDTQYF.

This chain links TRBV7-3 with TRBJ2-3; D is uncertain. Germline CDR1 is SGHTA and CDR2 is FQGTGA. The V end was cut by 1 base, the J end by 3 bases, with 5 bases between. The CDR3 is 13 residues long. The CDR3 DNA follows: TGTGCCAGCAGCTTAATCGCTACAGATACGCAGTATTTT. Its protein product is CASSLIATDTQYF.

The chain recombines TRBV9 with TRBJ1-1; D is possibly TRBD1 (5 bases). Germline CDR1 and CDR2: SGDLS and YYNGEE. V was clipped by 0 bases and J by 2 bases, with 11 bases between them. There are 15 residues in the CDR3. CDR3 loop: CASSVGGSRNTEAFF. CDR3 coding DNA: TGTGCCAGCAGCGTAGGGGGGAGTCGAAACACTGAAGCTTTCTTT.

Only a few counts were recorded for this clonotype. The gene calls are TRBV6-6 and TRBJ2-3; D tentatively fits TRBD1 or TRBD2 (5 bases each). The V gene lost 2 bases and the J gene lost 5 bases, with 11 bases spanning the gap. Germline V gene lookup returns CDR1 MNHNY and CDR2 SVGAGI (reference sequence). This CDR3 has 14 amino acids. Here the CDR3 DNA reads TGTGCCAGCAGTTACGACGGGGCGAGAGATACGCAGTATTTT. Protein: CASSYDGARDTQYF.

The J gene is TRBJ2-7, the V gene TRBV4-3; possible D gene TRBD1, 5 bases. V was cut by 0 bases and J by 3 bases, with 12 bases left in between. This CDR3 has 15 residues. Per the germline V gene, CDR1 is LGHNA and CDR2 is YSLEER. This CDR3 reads CASSQEDLRGYEQYF. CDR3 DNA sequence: TGCGCCAGCAGCCAAGAGGACCTAAGGGGCTACGAGCAGTACTTC.

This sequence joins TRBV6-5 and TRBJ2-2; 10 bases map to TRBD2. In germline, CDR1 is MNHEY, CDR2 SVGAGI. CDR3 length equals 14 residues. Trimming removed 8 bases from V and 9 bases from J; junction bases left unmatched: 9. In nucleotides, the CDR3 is TGTGCCAGCTTTGCTAGCGGGAGAATGTGGGAGCTGTTTTTT. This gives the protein CASFASGRMWELFF.

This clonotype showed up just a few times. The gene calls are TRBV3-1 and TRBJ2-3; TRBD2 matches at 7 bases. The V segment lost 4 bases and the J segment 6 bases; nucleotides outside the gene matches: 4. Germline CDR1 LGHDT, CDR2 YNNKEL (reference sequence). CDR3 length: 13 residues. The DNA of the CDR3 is TGTGCCAGCAGCCTGATGCGGGGGGATACGCAGTATTTT. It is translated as CASSLMRGDTQYF.

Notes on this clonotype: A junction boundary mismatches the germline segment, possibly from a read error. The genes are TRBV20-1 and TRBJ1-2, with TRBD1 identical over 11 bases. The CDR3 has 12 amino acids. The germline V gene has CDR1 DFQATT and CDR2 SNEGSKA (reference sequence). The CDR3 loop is CSARAGQGARVF. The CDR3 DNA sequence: TGCAGTGCTAGAGCTGGACAGGGGGCGAGGGTCTTC.

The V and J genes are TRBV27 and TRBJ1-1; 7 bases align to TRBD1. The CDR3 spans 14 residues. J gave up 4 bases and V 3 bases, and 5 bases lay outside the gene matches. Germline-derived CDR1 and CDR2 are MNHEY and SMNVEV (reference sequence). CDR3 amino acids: CASSFRQGSTEAFF. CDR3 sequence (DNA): TGTGCCAGCAGTTTCCGACAGGGTAGCACTGAAGCTTTCTTT.

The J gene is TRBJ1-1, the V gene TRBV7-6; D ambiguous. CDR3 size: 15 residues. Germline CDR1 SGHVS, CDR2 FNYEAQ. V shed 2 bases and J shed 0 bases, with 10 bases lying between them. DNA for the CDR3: TGTGCCAGCAGCTTAAATAGTAAGATGAACACTGAAGCTTTCTTT. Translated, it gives CASSLNSKMNTEAFF. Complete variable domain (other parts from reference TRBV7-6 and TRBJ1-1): GAGVSQSPRYKVTKRGQDVALRCDPISGHVSLYWYRQALGQGPEFLTYFNYEAQQDKSGLPNDRFSAERPEGSISTLTIQRTEQRDSAMYRCASSLNSKMNTEAFFGQGTRLTVV.

The CDR3 here is CASSPQGVSTEAFF. The CDR3 DNA reads TGTGCCAGTAGTCCCCAGGGGGTGAGCACTGAAGCTTTCTTT. V gene TRBV19 combines with J gene TRBJ1-1, with 7 bases aligning to TRBD1. V dropped 5 bases and J dropped 4; count of bases not matched to a gene: 7. This CDR3 contains 14 residues. The germline gives CDR1 LNHDA, CDR2 SQIVND (reference sequence).

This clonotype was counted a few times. The CDR3 sequence is CASSFGTPYNEQFF. CDR3 DNA sequence: TGTGCCAGCAGTTTCGGGACTCCTTACAATGAGCAGTTCTTC. This chain uses TRBV6-2 or TRBV6-3 with TRBJ2-1; tentative D call: TRBD2 (6 bases). The V end was cut by 4 bases, the J end by 4 bases, with 11 bases between. The CDR3 has 14 amino acids. The germline V gene encodes CDR1 MNHEY and CDR2 SVGEGT.

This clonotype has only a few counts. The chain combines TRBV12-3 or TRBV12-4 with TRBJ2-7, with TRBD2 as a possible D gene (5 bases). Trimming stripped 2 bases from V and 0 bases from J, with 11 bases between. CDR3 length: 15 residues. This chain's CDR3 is CASSLWRIPSYEQYF. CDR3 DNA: TGTGCCAGCAGTTTATGGAGGATACCCTCCTACGAGCAGTACTTC.

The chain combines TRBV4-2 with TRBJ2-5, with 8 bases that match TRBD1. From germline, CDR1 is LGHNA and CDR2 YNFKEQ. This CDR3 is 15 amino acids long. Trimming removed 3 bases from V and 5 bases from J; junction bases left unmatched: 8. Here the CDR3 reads CASSHYEGQGETQYF. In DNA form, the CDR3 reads TGTGCCAGCAGCCACTACGAAGGACAGGGTGAGACCCAGTACTTC.

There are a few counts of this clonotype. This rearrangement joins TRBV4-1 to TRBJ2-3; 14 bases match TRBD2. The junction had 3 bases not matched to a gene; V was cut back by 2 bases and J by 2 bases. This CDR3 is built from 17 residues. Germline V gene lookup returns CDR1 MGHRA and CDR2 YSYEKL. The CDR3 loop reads CASSQSGLAGVTDTQYF. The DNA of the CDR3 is TGCGCCAGCAGCCAATCGGGACTAGCGGGGGTCACAGATACGCAGTATTTT.

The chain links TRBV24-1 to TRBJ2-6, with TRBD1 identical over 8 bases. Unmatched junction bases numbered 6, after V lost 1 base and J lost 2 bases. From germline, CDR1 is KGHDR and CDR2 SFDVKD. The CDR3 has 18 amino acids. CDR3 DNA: TGTGCCACCAGTGATTTAAGGACAGGGAAAGCTGGGGCCAACGTCCTGACTTTC. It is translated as CATSDLRTGKAGANVLTF.

In DNA form, the CDR3 reads TGTGCCAGCAGCAAAACAACCTTCGGGACAGCGTCGGGGCTAGCCAAAAACATTCAGTACTTC. It is translated as CASSKTTFGTASGLAKNIQYF. This chain uses TRBV21-1 with TRBJ2-4; the table's D call, TRBD1, has no DNA check behind it. TRBV21-1 is listed as a pseudogene. The CDR3 sequence is 21 residues long.

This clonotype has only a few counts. CDR3 nucleotide sequence: TGTGCTGCGTCGGGCGGGGGGCCCCCCTACGAGCAGTACTTC. Protein sequence: CAASGGGPPYEQYF. The rearrangement joins TRBV6-5 to TRBJ2-7, with 8 positions matching TRBD2. The CDR3 length is 14 residues. Germline lookup yields CDR1 MNHEY and CDR2 SVGAGI.

The CDR3 here is CASSPLAGGGRGSGAYNEQFF. CDR3 coding DNA: TGTGCCAGCAGTCCGCTAGCGGGGGGCGGGCGCGGGTCGGGCGCCTACAATGAGCAGTTCTTC. The J gene is TRBJ2-1, the V gene TRBV6-2 or TRBV6-3; 11 positions agree with TRBD2. Germline CDR1 and CDR2: MNHEY and SVGEGT. The CDR3 covers 21 residues. V gave up 5 bases and J gave up 2 bases; unmatched junction bases: 20.

In nucleotides, the CDR3 is TGTGCCAGCAGCCGAAATAACCCCGGGGAGCTGTTTTTT. Translated: CASSRNNPGELFF. This sequence joins TRBV12-3 or TRBV12-4 and TRBJ2-2, with unresolved D. The CDR3 extends over 13 amino acids. V dropped 6 bases and J dropped 6 bases, with 11 bases sitting between them.

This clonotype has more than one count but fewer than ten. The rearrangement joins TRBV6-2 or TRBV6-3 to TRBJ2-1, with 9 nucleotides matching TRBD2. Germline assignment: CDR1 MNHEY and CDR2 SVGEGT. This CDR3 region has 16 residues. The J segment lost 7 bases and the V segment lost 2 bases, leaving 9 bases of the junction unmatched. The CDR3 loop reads CASSYGTGLAENEQFF. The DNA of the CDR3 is TGTGCCAGCAGTTACGGTACGGGACTAGCCGAAAATGAGCAGTTCTTC.

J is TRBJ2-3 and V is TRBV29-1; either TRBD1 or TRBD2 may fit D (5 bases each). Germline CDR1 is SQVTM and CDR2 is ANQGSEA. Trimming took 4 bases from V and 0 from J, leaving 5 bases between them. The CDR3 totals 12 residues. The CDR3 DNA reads TGCAGCGTTGGGGACAGCACAGATACGCAGTATTTT. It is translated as CSVGDSTDTQYF.

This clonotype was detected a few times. This chain's CDR3 is CSVEEVGSSYEQYF. Written as DNA, the CDR3 is TGCAGCGTTGAAGAGGTGGGAAGCTCCTACGAGCAGTACTTC. The chain uses TRBV29-1 and TRBJ2-7; unclear D gene. This CDR3 region has 14 residues. Per the germline V gene, CDR1 is SQVTM and CDR2 is ANQGSEA. Trimming removed 0 bases at V and 0 bases at J, with 9 bases between.